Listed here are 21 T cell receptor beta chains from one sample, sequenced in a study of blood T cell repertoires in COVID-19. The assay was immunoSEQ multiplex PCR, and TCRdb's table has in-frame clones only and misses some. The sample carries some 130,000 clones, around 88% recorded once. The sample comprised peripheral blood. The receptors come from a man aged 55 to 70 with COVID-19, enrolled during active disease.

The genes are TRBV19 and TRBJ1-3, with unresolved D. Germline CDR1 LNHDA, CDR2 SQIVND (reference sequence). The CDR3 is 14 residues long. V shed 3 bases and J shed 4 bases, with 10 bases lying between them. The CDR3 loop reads CASSMNSGGNTIYF. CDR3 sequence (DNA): TGTGCCAGTAGTATGAACAGTGGGGGAAACACCATATATTTT.

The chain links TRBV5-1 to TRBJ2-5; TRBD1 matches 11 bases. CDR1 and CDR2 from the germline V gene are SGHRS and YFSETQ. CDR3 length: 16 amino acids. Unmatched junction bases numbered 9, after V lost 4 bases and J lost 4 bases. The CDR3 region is CASSRSPGTGGETQYF. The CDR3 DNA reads TGCGCCAGCAGCCGTAGCCCCGGGACAGGGGGAGAGACCCAGTACTTC.

The CDR3 sequence: CASSEGHIMNTEAFF. CDR3 sequence (DNA): TGTGCCAGCAGTGAGGGACACATCATGAACACTGAAGCTTTCTTT. The chain links TRBV2 to TRBJ1-1, with D possibly TRBD1 on 6 matching bases. This CDR3 has 15 residues. V lost 3 bases to trimming and J lost 0 bases, with 11 bases between them. Germline V CDR1 and CDR2: SNHLY, FYNNEI.

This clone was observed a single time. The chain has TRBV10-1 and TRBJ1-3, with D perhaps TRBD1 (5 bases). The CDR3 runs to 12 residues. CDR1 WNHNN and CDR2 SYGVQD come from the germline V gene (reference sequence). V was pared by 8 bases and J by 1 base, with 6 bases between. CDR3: CASRGSGNTIYF. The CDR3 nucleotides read TGCGCCAGCCGGGGGTCTGGAAACACCATATATTTT.

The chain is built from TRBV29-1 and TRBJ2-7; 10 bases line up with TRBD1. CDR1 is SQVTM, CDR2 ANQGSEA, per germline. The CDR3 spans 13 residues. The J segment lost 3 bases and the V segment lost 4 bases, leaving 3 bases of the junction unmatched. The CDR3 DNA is TGCAGCGTTGCCGGGACAGGGGTCTACGAGCAGTACTTC. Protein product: CSVAGTGVYEQYF.

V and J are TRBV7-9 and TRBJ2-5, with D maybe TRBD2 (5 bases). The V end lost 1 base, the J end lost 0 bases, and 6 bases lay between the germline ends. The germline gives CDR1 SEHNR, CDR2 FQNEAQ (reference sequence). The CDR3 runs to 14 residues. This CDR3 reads CASSLGEYQETQYF. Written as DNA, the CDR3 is TGTGCCAGCAGCTTAGGGGAGTACCAAGAGACCCAGTACTTC.

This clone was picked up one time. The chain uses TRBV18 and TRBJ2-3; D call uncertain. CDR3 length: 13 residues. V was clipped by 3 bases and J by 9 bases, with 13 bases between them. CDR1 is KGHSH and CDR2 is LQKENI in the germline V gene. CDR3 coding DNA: TGTGCCAGCTCACCGCTCTTTGCCGAGACGCAGTATTTT. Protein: CASSPLFAETQYF.

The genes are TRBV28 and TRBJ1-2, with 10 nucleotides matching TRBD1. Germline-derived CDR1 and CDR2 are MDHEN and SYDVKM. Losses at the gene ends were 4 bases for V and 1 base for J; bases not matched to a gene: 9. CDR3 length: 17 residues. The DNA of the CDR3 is TGTGCCAGCAGTTCTCCGGGACAGGGGCCGTTTAACTATGGCTACACCTTC. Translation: CASSSPGQGPFNYGYTF.

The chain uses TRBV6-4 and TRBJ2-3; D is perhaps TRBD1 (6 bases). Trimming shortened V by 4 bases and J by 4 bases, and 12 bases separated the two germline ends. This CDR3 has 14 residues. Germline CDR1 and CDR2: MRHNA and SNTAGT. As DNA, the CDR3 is TGTGCCAGCAGTGCCCAGGGGTCTGCAGATACGCAGTATTTT. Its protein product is CASSAQGSADTQYF.

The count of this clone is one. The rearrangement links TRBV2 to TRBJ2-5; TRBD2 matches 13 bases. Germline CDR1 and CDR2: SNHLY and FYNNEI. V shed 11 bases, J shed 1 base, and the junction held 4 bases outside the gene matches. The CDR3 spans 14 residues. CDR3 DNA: TGTGCCGGAAGGACTAGCGGGGGCCAAGAGACCCAGTACTTC. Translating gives CAGRTSGGQETQYF.

DNA for the CDR3: TGTGCCAGCAGCTTAAGAGTGGGCGGCTACACCTTC. Its protein product is CASSLRVGGYTF. The rearrangement uses TRBV13 and TRBJ1-2; no definite D call. V was shortened by 2 bases and J by 8 bases, with 9 bases between the two germline ends. Germline V gene data show CDR1 as PRHDT and CDR2 as FYEKMQ (reference sequence). This CDR3 contains 12 residues.

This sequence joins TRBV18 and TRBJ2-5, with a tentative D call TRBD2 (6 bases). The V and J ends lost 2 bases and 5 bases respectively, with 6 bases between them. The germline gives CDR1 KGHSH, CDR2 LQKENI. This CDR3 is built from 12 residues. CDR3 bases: TGTGCCAGCTCACCAGCGGGGGAGACCCAGTACTTC. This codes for CASSPAGETQYF.

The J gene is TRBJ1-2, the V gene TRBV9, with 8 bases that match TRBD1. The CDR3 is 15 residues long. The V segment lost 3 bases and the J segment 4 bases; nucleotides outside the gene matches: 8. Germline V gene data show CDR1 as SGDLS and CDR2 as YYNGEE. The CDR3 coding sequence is TGTGCCAGCAGCGAATCCCAGGGGGCAGGCTATGGCTACACCTTC. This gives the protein CASSESQGAGYGYTF. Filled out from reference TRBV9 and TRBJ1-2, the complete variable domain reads DSGVTQTPKHLITATGQRVTLRCSPRSGDLSVYWYQQSLDQGLQFLIQYYNGEERAKGNILERFSAQQFPDLHSELNLSSLELGDSALYFCASSESQGAGYGYTFGSGTRLTVV.

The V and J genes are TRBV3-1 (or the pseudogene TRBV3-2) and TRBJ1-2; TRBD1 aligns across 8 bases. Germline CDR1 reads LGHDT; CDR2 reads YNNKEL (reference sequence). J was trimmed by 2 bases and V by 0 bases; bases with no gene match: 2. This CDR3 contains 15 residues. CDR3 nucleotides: TGTGCCAGCAGCCAAGACGACAGGGGAAACTATGGCTACACCTTC. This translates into CASSQDDRGNYGYTF.

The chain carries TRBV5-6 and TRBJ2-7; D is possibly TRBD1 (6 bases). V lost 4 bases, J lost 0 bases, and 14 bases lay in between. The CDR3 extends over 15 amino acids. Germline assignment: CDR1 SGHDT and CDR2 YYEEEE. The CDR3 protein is CASSVYRENSYEQYF. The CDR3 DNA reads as TGTGCCAGCAGCGTCTACAGGGAAAACTCCTACGAGCAGTACTTC. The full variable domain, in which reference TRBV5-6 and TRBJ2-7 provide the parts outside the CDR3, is DAGVTQSPTHLIKTRGQQVTLRCSPKSGHDTVSWYQQALGQGPQFIFQYYEEEERQRGNFPDRFSGHQFPNYSSELNVNALLLGDSALYLCASSVYRENSYEQYFGPGTRLTVT.

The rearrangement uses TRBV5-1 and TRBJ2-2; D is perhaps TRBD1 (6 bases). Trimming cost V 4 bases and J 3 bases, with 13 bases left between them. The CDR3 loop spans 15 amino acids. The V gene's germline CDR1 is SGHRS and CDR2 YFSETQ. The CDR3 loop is CASSAWDTHTGELFF. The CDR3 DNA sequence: TGCGCCAGCAGCGCCTGGGACACCCACACCGGGGAGCTGTTTTTT.

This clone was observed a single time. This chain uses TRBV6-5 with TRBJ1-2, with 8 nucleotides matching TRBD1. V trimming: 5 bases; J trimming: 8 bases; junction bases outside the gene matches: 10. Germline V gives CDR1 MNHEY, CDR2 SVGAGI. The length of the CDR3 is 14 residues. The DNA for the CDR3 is TGTGCCAGCAGTCTTAGCGTCAGGGGGCACGGCTACACCTTC. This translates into CASSLSVRGHGYTF.

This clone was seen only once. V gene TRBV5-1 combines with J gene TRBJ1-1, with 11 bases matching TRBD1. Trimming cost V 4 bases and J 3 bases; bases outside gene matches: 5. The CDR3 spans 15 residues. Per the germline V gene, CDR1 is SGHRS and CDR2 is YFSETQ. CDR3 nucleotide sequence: TGCGCCAGCAGCCCCGGACAGGGGGCAGACACTGAAGCTTTCTTT. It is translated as CASSPGQGADTEAFF.

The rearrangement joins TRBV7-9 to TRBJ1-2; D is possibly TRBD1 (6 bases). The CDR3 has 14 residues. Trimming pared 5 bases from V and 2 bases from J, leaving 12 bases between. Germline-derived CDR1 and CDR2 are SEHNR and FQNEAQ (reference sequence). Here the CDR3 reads CASSRDIRNYGYTF. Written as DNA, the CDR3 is TGTGCCAGCAGCCGGGACATTCGAAACTATGGCTACACCTTC.

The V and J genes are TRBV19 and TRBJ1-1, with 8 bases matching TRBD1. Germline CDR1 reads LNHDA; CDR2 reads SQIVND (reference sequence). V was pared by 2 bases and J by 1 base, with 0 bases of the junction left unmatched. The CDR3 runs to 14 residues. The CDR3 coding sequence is TGTGCCAGTAGTATACAGGGGGCGAACACTGAAGCTTTCTTT. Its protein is CASSIQGANTEAFF.

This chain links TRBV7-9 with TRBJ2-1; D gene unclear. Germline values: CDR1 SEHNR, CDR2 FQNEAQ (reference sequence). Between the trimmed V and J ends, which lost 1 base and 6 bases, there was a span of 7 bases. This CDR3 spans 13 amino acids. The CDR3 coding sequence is TGTGCCAGCAGCTTAGGCGGCTCCAATGAGCAGTTCTTC. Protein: CASSLGGSNEQFF. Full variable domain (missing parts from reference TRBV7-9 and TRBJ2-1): DTGVSQNPRHKITKRGQNVTFRCDPISEHNRLYWYRQTLGQGPEFLTYFQNEAQLEKSRLLSDRFSAERPKGSFSTLEIQRTEQGDSAMYLCASSLGGSNEQFFGPGTRLTVL.